What follows describes a single TCR beta chain. The sample comes from a study of shared T cell receptors in the human thymus. V was pared by 4 bases and J by 7 bases, with 6 bases of the junction left unmatched. In germline, CDR1 is SGHDT, CDR2 YYEEEE. The CDR3 length is 14 residues. TCRdb's table, derived via immunoSEQ multiplex PCR, lists solely in-frame clones and lacks some. The sample holds approximately 580,000 clones, about four fifths seen once. This sample also appeared in a second study, on human thymus T cells. As reported in that work: Having corrective surgery for congenital heart defects, healthy Finnish infants were the ones who donated. Resections were taken during corrective heart surgery, and the thymus tissue came from these. Gene usage (both V and J) appeared biased in thymic and blood repertoires. Related studies found that unrelated individuals share highly overlapping thymic repertoires.

The chain uses TRBV5-6 and TRBJ1-1, with 11 positions matching TRBD1. The source material was thymocytes. The receptor comes from a boy in the first two years of life with a congenital heart defect. The CDR3 here is CASSPTGTGGEAFF. The DNA of the CDR3 is TGTGCCAGCAGCCCGACTGGGACAGGGGGTGAAGCTTTCTTT. The variable domain in full, completed from reference TRBV5-6 and TRBJ1-1, reads DAGVTQSPTHLIKTRGQQVTLRCSPKSGHDTVSWYQQALGQGPQFIFQYYEEEERQRGNFPDRFSGHQFPNYSSELNVNALLLGDSALYLCASSPTGTGGEAFFGQGTRLTVV.